A single sample is the source of the 12 T cell receptor beta chains below, sequenced in a study of shared clonotypes between healthy human individuals. Profiling relied on immunoSEQ multiplex PCR, and the TCRdb table lists in-frame clones only, not all of them. The sample yields over a million clones, 96% seen once. What was sequenced was naive CD4+ T cells sorted from blood. Subset noted: CD45RA+ positively selected. These receptors were obtained from a man aged 30 to 39 in good health.

The rearrangement links TRBV25-1 to TRBJ2-3, with D perhaps matching TRBD1 (6 bases). This CDR3 spans 14 amino acids. Trimming removed 9 bases from V and 0 bases from J, with 13 bases in between. CDR1 MGHDK and CDR2 SYGVNS come from the germline V gene. Here the CDR3 reads CASGGNSSTDTQYF. CDR3 DNA sequence: TGTGCCAGTGGGGGCAACAGTAGCACAGATACGCAGTATTTT. Combining the CDR3 with reference TRBV25-1 and TRBJ2-3 gives the whole variable domain EADIYQTPRYLVIGTGKKITLECSQTMGHDKMYWYQQDPGMELHLIHYSYGVNSTEKGDLSSESTVSRIRTEHFPLTLESARPSHTSQYLCASGGNSSTDTQYFGPGTRLTVL.

The chain uses TRBV7-2 and TRBJ2-3, with a weak D call TRBD1 (6 bases). The CDR3 runs 15 residues. Germline lookup yields CDR1 SGHTA and CDR2 FQGNSA. V lost 4 bases and J lost 0, with 11 bases in between. The CDR3 DNA is TGTGCCAGCAGCTCGAGACAGGAGAGCACAGATACGCAGTATTTT. Its protein is CASSSRQESTDTQYF.

The sample holds one count of this clone. The chain's CDR3 is CATSSDRGETQYF. CDR3 sequence (DNA): TGTGCCACCAGCAGTGACCGGGGGGAGACCCAGTACTTC. The chain carries TRBV15 and TRBJ2-5; D is possibly TRBD2 (6 bases). Germline assignment: CDR1 LNHNV and CDR2 YYDKDF (reference sequence). The CDR3 has 13 amino acids. The V gene lost 3 bases and the J gene lost 5 bases, with 10 bases spanning the gap.

The chain has TRBV9 and TRBJ2-3; D unclear. Trimming took off 4 bases at V and 5 bases at J, with 8 bases between the two ends. Germline V CDR1 and CDR2: SGDLS, YYNGEE. This CDR3 spans 12 amino acids. The CDR3 nucleotides read TGTGCCAGCAGCACACCAGGAGATACGCAGTATTTT. Translation: CASSTPGDTQYF.

The chain combines TRBV5-1 with TRBJ2-1, with 12 bases lining up with TRBD2. CDR1 SGHRS and CDR2 YFSETQ come from the germline V gene. The CDR3 length is 16 residues. V dropped 4 bases and J dropped 2; count of bases not matched to a gene: 4. In DNA, the CDR3 is TGCGCCAGCAGCCTGACTAGCGGGAGAGCCTACAATGAGCAGTTCTTC. It is translated as CASSLTSGRAYNEQFF.

Concerning this clone itself: The sample contains more than one DNA sequence encoding this CDR3. The chain recombines TRBV5-4 with TRBJ2-5, with D perhaps being TRBD1 or TRBD2 (6 bases each). Trimming removed 2 bases from V and 4 bases from J, with 9 bases in between. This CDR3 region has 13 residues. The germline CDR1 and CDR2 sequences are SGHNT and YYREEE (reference sequence). The DNA for the CDR3 is TGTGCCAGCAGCTTAGGGGGGCGAGAGACCCAGTACTTC. Translated, it gives CASSLGGRETQYF.

The V gene is TRBV7-2, the J gene TRBJ2-1; D may be TRBD2 (5 bases). The CDR3 runs 17 residues. Germline V gene sequence: CDR1 SGHTA, CDR2 FQGNSA. V was trimmed by 2 bases and J by 0 bases, leaving 14 bases between them. CDR3 nucleotide sequence: TGTGCCAGCAGCTTACGAATCCCCACTAGCTCCTACAATGAGCAGTTCTTC. Its protein is CASSLRIPTSSYNEQFF. The full variable domain, with the rest looked up from reference TRBV7-2 and TRBJ2-1, is GAGVSQSPSNKVTEKGKDVELRCDPISGHTALYWYRQSLGQGLEFLIYFQGNSAPDKSGLPSDRFSAERTGGSVSTLTIQRTQQEDSAVYLCASSLRIPTSSYNEQFFGPGTRLTVL.

A single count supports this clone. This chain connects TRBV5-1 to TRBJ1-1; 7 bases fit TRBD1. CDR3 length: 15 amino acids. Germline values: CDR1 SGHRS, CDR2 YFSETQ. V lost 4 bases and J lost 4; bases outside the gene matches: 10. CDR3 sequence: CASSGNTGASTEAFF. The CDR3 DNA is TGCGCCAGCAGCGGCAACACAGGGGCGAGCACTGAAGCTTTCTTT.

The chain employs TRBV15 and TRBJ1-5; D gene unclear. V shed 6 bases and J shed 6 bases, with 9 bases lying between them. Germline lookup yields CDR1 LNHNV and CDR2 YYDKDF (reference sequence). The length of the CDR3 is 12 residues. CDR3 protein: CATSKRGQPQHF. The DNA for the CDR3 is TGTGCCACCAGTAAGAGAGGTCAGCCCCAGCATTTT. Combining the CDR3 with reference TRBV15 and TRBJ1-5 gives the whole variable domain DAMVIQNPRYQVTQFGKPVTLSCSQTLNHNVMYWYQQKSSQAPKLLFHYYDKDFNNEADTPDNFQSRRPNTSFCFLDIRSPGLGDTAMYLCATSKRGQPQHFGDGTRLSIL.

Concerning this clone itself: The sample contains more than one DNA sequence encoding this CDR3. The V and J genes are TRBV30 and TRBJ1-3, with no clear D. Germline loops: CDR1 GTSNPN, CDR2 SVGIG (reference sequence). Trimming took 1 base from V and 0 from J, leaving 4 bases between them. The CDR3 loop spans 13 amino acids. This CDR3 reads CAWSGNSGNTIYF. In DNA, the CDR3 is TGTGCCTGGAGTGGGAACTCTGGAAACACCATATATTTT.

The chain has TRBV14 and TRBJ2-3, with no clear D. Germline values: CDR1 SGHDN, CDR2 FVKESK. V was clipped by 6 bases and J by 0 bases, with 10 bases between them. CDR3 length: 14 amino acids. CDR3 protein: CASRRTRSTDTQYF. CDR3 DNA sequence: TGTGCCAGCAGGAGGACGAGAAGCACAGATACGCAGTATTTT.

The chain joins TRBV29-1 to TRBJ2-1; 8 positions match TRBD1. The CDR3 runs to 14 residues. V lost 7 bases, J lost 14 bases, and 19 bases stayed unmatched. Germline values: CDR1 SQVTM, CDR2 ANQGSEA. This chain's CDR3 is CSAGTGPWAASKFF. The CDR3 region has the DNA TGCAGCGCTGGGACAGGTCCTTGGGCAGCATCGAAGTTCTTC.